This T cell receptor (beta chain) is drawn from a study of blood T cell repertoires in COVID-19. At the level of the study: The analysed material was cDNA or gDNA that came from T cells, B-cell-depleted T cells, or PBMCs.

In the original processing: Nucleated cell number was recorded as an estimate derived from reference gene primer amplification. The protocol was immunoSEQ multiplex PCR, while the TCRdb copy is restricted to in-frame clones and leaves out a portion. D and trimming were read from the DNA, whereas the V and J calls and clone size are those reported in that table. The sample yields approximately 50,000 clones, around 80% seen once. The sequenced sample was peripheral blood. The TCR was taken from an older man with acute or convalescent COVID-19.

In DNA, the CDR3 is TGTGCCAGCACCAAAACCGGGACAGGGATGTGGGCTGAAGCTTTCTTT. Amino acid sequence: CASTKTGTGMWAEAFF. V usage is TRBV2 and J usage is TRBJ1-1; TRBD1 matches at 9 bases. V lost 7 bases to trimming and J lost 6 bases; unmatched junction nucleotides: 15. In germline, CDR1 is SNHLY, CDR2 FYNNEI. There are 16 residues in the CDR3.